The clone carrying this T cell receptor (beta chain) has ten or more counts. The data stem from a study of early T cells in non-severe SARS-CoV-2 infection. TCRdb re-derived calls from the 5' RACE reads in MiXCR, one entry per CDR3 protein. The data contain tens of thousands of distinct CDR3 sequences, roughly an eighth of them seen just once; the ten biggest clones take up around 1.3%. V was cut by 4 bases and J by 4 bases, with 8 bases left in between. The CDR3 has 13 amino acids. Per germline, CDR1 PRHDT and CDR2 FYEKMQ (reference sequence). V usage is TRBV13 and J usage is TRBJ2-1; no reliable D call. Sequenced: whole blood. This clonotype was sampled from an adult who was a healthcare worker with PCR-confirmed SARS-CoV-2 infection or an uninfected control (not recorded which). DNA of the CDR3: TGTGCCAGCAGCTCGGCCTCTTACAATGAGCAGTTCTTC. Its protein product is CASSSASYNEQFF.